This T cell receptor beta chain was retrieved from a study of T cell repertoires in cytomegalovirus infection. As for the study in general: Recently identified HLA-C-restricted CMV epitopes were used, and well-studied HLA-B-restricted CMV epitopes were used as well. Public TCR beta signatures indicated both CMV infection and matching HLA type.

This clonotype was seen a single time. The antigen remains unidentified. Each CDR3 protein gets one entry after TCRdb re-called the reads with MiXCR. The sample includes 700,000 to 900,000 distinct CDR3 sequences, about 27% seen only once; the top ten take over 10%. The CDR3 is made up of 17 amino acids. J gave up 7 bases and V 6 bases, and 12 bases lay outside the gene matches. The germline V gene encodes CDR1 MNHNY and CDR2 SVGAGI (reference sequence). This specimen was cultured CD8+ T cells from PBMCs, taken from culture after CMV antigen stimulation. This receptor was obtained from a human donor in good health (CMV status not recorded). Some clones in this sample may be carry-over from other donors' samples. The rearrangement links TRBV6-6 to TRBJ2-1, with 13 positions matching TRBD2. CDR3 in amino acids: CASRFTSGGAIRNEQFF. CDR3 DNA: TGTGCCAGCAGGTTCACTAGCGGGGGGGCGATTAGGAATGAGCAGTTCTTC.